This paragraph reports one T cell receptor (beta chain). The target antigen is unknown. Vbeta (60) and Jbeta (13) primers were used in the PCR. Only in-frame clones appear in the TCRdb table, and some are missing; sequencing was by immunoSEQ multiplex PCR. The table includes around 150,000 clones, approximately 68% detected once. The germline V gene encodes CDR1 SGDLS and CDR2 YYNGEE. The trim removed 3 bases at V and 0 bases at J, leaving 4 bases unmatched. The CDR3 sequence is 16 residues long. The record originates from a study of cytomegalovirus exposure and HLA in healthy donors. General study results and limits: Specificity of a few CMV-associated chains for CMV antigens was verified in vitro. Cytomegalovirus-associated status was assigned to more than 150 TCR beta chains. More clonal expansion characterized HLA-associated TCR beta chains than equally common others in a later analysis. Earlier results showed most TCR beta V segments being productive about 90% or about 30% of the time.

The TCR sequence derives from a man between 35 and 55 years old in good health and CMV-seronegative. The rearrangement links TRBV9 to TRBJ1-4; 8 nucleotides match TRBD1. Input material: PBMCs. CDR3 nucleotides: TGTGCCAGCAGCGCGGACAGGGATGCAACTAATGAAAAACTGTTTTTT. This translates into CASSADRDATNEKLFF.